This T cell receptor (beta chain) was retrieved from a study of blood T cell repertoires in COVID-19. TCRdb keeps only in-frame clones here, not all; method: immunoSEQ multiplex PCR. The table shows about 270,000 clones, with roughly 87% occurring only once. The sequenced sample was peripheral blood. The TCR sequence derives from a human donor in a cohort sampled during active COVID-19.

The CDR3 protein is CASSPGGATGELFF. Written as DNA, the CDR3 is TGTGCCAGCAGCCCTGGGGGGGCGACCGGGGAGCTGTTTTTT. V and J are TRBV27 and TRBJ2-2; a weak D match, TRBD2 (7 bases). Germline assignment: CDR1 MNHEY and CDR2 SMNVEV (reference sequence). This CDR3 contains 14 residues. V lost 6 bases, J lost 5 bases, and 13 bases lay in between.